These 18 T cell receptor beta chains share one sample of origin, sequenced in a study of human T cells and chemical hapten exposure. As for time point: pre-sensitization, week 0. The treatment here: therapeutic diphenylcyclopropenone sensitization with weekly scalp DPC. Via MiXCR, TCRdb re-called the RACE reads, giving one row per CDR3 protein. Seen here are about 290,000 distinct CDR3 sequences, roughly 7.4% observed once, and the top ten hold 1.2%. This specimen was whole blood, taken in connection with sensitization to the hapten diphenylcyclopropenone (DPC). These receptors were obtained from a young man with alopecia areata. Some clones in this sample may be carry-over from other donors' samples.

This clonotype occurred a few times. The chain is built from TRBV6-5 and TRBJ1-2, with D hard to call. V lost 6 bases and J 4 bases, leaving 15 bases between the germline ends. This CDR3 has 14 residues. CDR1 and CDR2 (germline): MNHEY, SVGAGI. CDR3 DNA sequence: TGTGCCAGCAGATCCCTCTGGCAGGTCTATGGCTACACCTTC. It encodes CASRSLWQVYGYTF.

This clonotype was observed a few times. V gene TRBV9 combines with J gene TRBJ2-1, with D unclear. The V end was cut by 0 bases, the J end by 1 base, with 11 bases between. The CDR3 contains 16 residues. Germline V gene lookup returns CDR1 SGDLS and CDR2 YYNGEE. The CDR3 sequence is CASSVGAAGSYNEQFF. CDR3 DNA: TGTGCCAGCAGCGTAGGGGCCGCCGGGTCCTACAATGAGCAGTTCTTC. The whole variable domain, filled in from reference TRBV9 and TRBJ2-1, reads DSGVTQTPKHLITATGQRVTLRCSPRSGDLSVYWYQQSLDQGLQFLIQYYNGEERAKGNILERFSAQQFPDLHSELNLSSLELGDSALYFCASSVGAAGSYNEQFFGPGTRLTVL.

This clonotype was found a few times. The CDR3 reads CASSYANFPSIHEQYF. CDR3 DNA sequence: TGTGCCAGCAGTTACGCCAATTTCCCAAGCATCCACGAGCAGTACTTC. V usage is TRBV6-5 and J usage is TRBJ2-7; D unclear. The CDR3 spans 16 residues. V shed 2 bases and J shed 5 bases, with 19 bases lying between them. Germline CDR1 and CDR2: MNHEY and SVGAGI.

This rearrangement joins TRBV4-1 to TRBJ1-2; 11 bases agree with TRBD1. The CDR3 loop spans 16 amino acids. The V and J ends lost 1 base and 4 bases, in that order; junction bases with no gene match: 5. CDR1 is MGHRA, CDR2 YSYEKL, per germline. In nucleotides, the CDR3 is TGCGCCAGCAGCCAAGGGACAGGGGGCTTAGCCTATGGCTACACCTTC. The encoded protein is CASSQGTGGLAYGYTF.

This clonotype was observed many times. The CDR3 bases are TGCAGCGTGGGACTGGACAGGGGGCCATCCGGGGAGCTGTTTTTT. This translates into CSVGLDRGPSGELFF. The chain joins TRBV29-1 to TRBJ2-2; 11 bases agree with TRBD1. Per the germline V gene, CDR1 is SQVTM and CDR2 is ANQGSEA. Losses at the gene ends were 6 bases for V and 6 bases for J; bases not matched to a gene: 9. The CDR3 runs 15 residues.

The V call is TRBV28, the J call TRBJ1-1; D might be TRBD1 (5 bases). V shed 7 bases and J shed 1 base, with 10 bases lying between them. The V gene's germline CDR1 is MDHEN and CDR2 SYDVKM. This CDR3 has 13 amino acids. Here the CDR3 DNA reads TGTGCCAGCACCTACACAGGGAACACTGAAGCTTTCTTT. Translated: CASTYTGNTEAFF.

The sample holds a few counts of this clonotype. This chain links TRBV6-1 with TRBJ1-5, with TRBD1 matching over 9 bases. The CDR3 has 15 amino acids. After removal of 6 bases from V and 4 bases from J, the junction contained 7 bases not matched to a gene. Germline-derived CDR1 and CDR2 are MNHNS and SASEGT. The CDR3 nucleotides read TGTGCCAGCAGACTGGAAGGGACAGGGAATCAGCCCCAGCATTTT. Translating gives CASRLEGTGNQPQHF.

The sample holds many counts of this clonotype. The chain employs TRBV5-1 and TRBJ1-1; 10 positions agree with TRBD1. Trimming cost V 7 bases and J 1 base; bases outside gene matches: 16. The CDR3 consists of 18 residues. Germline V CDR1 and CDR2: SGHRS, YFSETQ. Here the CDR3 DNA reads TGCGCCAGCCTGGGACAGGGGCCCACGGTAACTCCGAACACTGAAGCTTTCTTT. Its protein is CASLGQGPTVTPNTEAFF.

This clonotype occurred many times. The chain is built from TRBV29-1 and TRBJ1-1, with a possible D match to TRBD1 (5 bases). CDR1 and CDR2 from the germline V gene are SQVTM and ANQGSEA. The CDR3 has 13 residues. Trimming removed 3 bases at V and 7 bases at J, with 15 bases between. The CDR3 reads CSVESVRGFEAFF. CDR3 bases: TGCAGCGTTGAGTCCGTGCGGGGGTTTGAAGCTTTCTTT.

This clonotype has at least ten counts. The J gene is TRBJ1-4, the V gene TRBV9; 7 nucleotides agree with TRBD1. This CDR3 comprises 17 residues. V lost 1 base, J lost 0 bases, and 6 bases stayed unmatched. Germline CDR1 and CDR2: SGDLS and YYNGEE. The CDR3 region is CASSVYGTATTNEKLFF. CDR3 DNA: TGTGCCAGCAGCGTATACGGGACAGCTACAACTAATGAAAAACTGTTTTTT.

In its sample, this clonotype was seen a few times. The chain uses TRBV4-3 and TRBJ1-2, with a possible D match to TRBD1 (6 bases). Trimming removed 0 bases at V and 6 bases at J, with 14 bases between. Germline V lookup: CDR1 LGHNA, CDR2 YSLEER. CDR3 length: 15 amino acids. The CDR3 DNA reads as TGCGCCAGCAGCCAAGACACAGGGATCTTGAATGGCTACACCTTC. Protein product: CASSQDTGILNGYTF.

This clonotype was found many times. The rearrangement links TRBV7-2 to TRBJ2-2; D remains ambiguous. V lost 1 base, J lost 6 bases, and 6 bases lay in between. This CDR3 comprises 13 residues. CDR1 SGHTA and CDR2 FQGNSA come from the germline V gene. The CDR3 DNA reads as TGTGCCAGCAGCTTAGGGCGGCCCGGGGAGCTGTTTTTT. Its translation is CASSLGRPGELFF. The variable domain in full, completed from reference TRBV7-2 and TRBJ2-2, reads GAGVSQSPSNKVTEKGKDVELRCDPISGHTALYWYRQSLGQGLEFLIYFQGNSAPDKSGLPSDRFSAERTGGSVSTLTIQRTQQEDSAVYLCASSLGRPGELFFGEGSRLTVL.

The table lists this clonotype with a few counts. The V and J genes are TRBV4-1 and TRBJ1-2; D is ambiguous. Trimming stripped 2 bases from V and 5 bases from J, with 15 bases between. CDR1 and CDR2 (germline): MGHRA, YSYEKL. This CDR3 region has 15 residues. CDR3 DNA: TGCGCCAGCAGCCAATTGGCAGGCCTACCATATGGCTACACCTTC. It codes for CASSQLAGLPYGYTF.

This clonotype was seen ten or more times. V usage is TRBV2 and J usage is TRBJ1-1, with D perhaps matching TRBD1 (5 bases). V lost 3 bases, J lost 5 bases, and 16 bases lay in between. Germline V gives CDR1 SNHLY, CDR2 FYNNEI. The CDR3 covers 15 residues. The CDR3 here is CASSDAERGGTEAFF. CDR3 DNA sequence: TGTGCCAGCAGTGACGCCGAGAGGGGAGGGACTGAAGCTTTCTTT. The full variable domain, completed using reference TRBV2 and TRBJ1-1, is EPEVTQTPSHQVTQMGQEVILRCVPISNHLYFYWYRQILGQKVEFLVSFYNNEISEKSEIFDDQFSVERPDGSNFTLKIRSTKLEDSAMYFCASSDAERGGTEAFFGQGTRLTVV.

The chain recombines TRBV10-2 with TRBJ1-5; possibly TRBD1 for D (5 bases). The CDR3 is 14 amino acids. V lost 3 bases, J lost 6 bases, and 12 bases lay in between. Germline V gene sequence: CDR1 WSHSY, CDR2 SAAADI. The CDR3 sequence: CASSDLSRGQPQHF. The CDR3 DNA reads as TGCGCCAGCAGTGACTTGAGTAGGGGTCAGCCCCAGCATTTT.

This clonotype has more than one count but fewer than ten. The chain links TRBV5-1 to TRBJ2-3, with 8 nucleotides matching TRBD2. V gave up 1 base and J gave up 0 bases; unmatched junction bases: 13. CDR3 length: 19 residues. Germline CDR1 and CDR2: SGHRS and YFSETQ. CDR3: CASSLPLQRGPRSTDTQYF. In DNA form, the CDR3 reads TGCGCCAGCAGCTTGCCCCTCCAGCGGGGGCCCCGGAGCACAGATACGCAGTATTTT.

This clonotype was picked up a small number of times. The chain combines TRBV25-1 with TRBJ1-1; D call uncertain. Trimming took 3 bases from V and 0 from J, leaving 5 bases between them. Looked up from germline, CDR1 is MGHDK and CDR2 is SYGVNS. The CDR3 has 13 residues. Written as DNA, the CDR3 is TGTGCCAGCAGTGAGTTGGTGAACACTGAAGCTTTCTTT. It yields the protein CASSELVNTEAFF. The full variable domain, in which reference TRBV25-1 and TRBJ1-1 provide the parts outside the CDR3, is EADIYQTPRYLVIGTGKKITLECSQTMGHDKMYWYQQDPGMELHLIHYSYGVNSTEKGDLSSESTVSRIRTEHFPLTLESARPSHTSQYLCASSELVNTEAFFGQGTRLTVV.

This sequence joins TRBV7-2 and TRBJ1-2; 7 nucleotides align to TRBD1. The germline V gene has CDR1 SGHTA and CDR2 FQGNSA. The junction had 5 bases not matched to a gene; V was cut back by 3 bases and J by 7 bases. This CDR3 comprises 13 residues. CDR3 region: CASSFSEGAGYTF. The CDR3, as DNA: TGTGCCAGCAGCTTCAGCGAGGGGGCTGGCTACACCTTC.